This TCR beta chain is from a study of cytomegalovirus exposure and HLA in healthy donors (dated by TCRdb to the late 2010s). In the study overall: According to an earlier analysis of 587 of the donors, some 180 million T cells yielded approximately 120 million unique TCR beta sequences and roughly 280 Gb of sequence data. Roughly 290 gigabases of sequencing data and tens of millions of unique TCR sequences made up an early release that covered under 750 HLA-typed donors. Of the roughly 390 genotyped donors, roughly 76% were placed in the genetic ancestry cluster associated with self-reported Caucasian donors. The study was designed to test whether signatures of past pathogen exposure could be identified by cataloging public T cell receptors. The study profiled the T cell repertoires of some 610 subjects by immunosequencing and related them to cytomegalovirus serostatus. In addition to the first cohort of 666 subjects, a separate validation cohort of approximately 110 different subjects was used. To predict cytomegalovirus infection status, the study combined high-throughput TCR immunosequencing, statistical association of individual TCRs with disease status, and machine learning. A later analysis re-analyzed previously published TCR beta repertoires from roughly 690 donors and added high-resolution HLA genotyping to study TCR occurrence patterns. Rather than using new phenotypic data, the later analysis identified candidate immune exposures from TCR beta sequences and from how often those sequences occurred across donors. An earlier analysis of 587 of the donors used high-throughput TCR beta sequencing to judge whether each TCR beta V gene segment behaved as functional or pseudogenic. Donor age, sex, ethnicity and CMV serostatus were compiled together with the repertoire data. A later genetic analysis took genome-wide SNP genotypes for about three fifths of the roughly 670 donors and used that subset as a discovery cohort. All discovery cohort repertoires had been generated using a single sequencing platform. Class I and class II HLA loci were covered by the typing at four-digit resolution. The number of typed donors differed by locus: about 629-630 for A, B, C, DRB1 and DQB1; approximately 540 for DQA1; 606 for DPA1; and some 430 for DPB1. Because of strong linkage in the cohort, 4 to 6 DR-DQ haplotypes were treated as single units for association and clustering. Among 398 genotyped donors of the cohort, an average of approximately 230,000 unique TCR beta nucleotide sequences were sequenced per donor, roughly 18% of them non-productive. Study-wide conclusions, independent of this receptor: Across donors, most TCR sequences were observed very rarely, whereas some public TCRs were present in many individuals. A further reported finding was that TCR beta sequences accurately predicted the HLA-A and HLA-B alleles for most subjects in the first cohort. This cohort had only TCR beta chains sequenced, and the lack of alpha or paired-chain data limited which features could be detected. The 87-base-pair reads could not distinguish some IMGT-functional V segments, including TRBV6-2 and TRBV6-3, so those segments were excluded. Because counts were too low, more than 15 rarely observed V segments, including chromosome 9 orphons, were excluded from the earlier analysis of several hundred of the donors. An earlier analysis of some 560 of the donors showed that most TCR beta V segments appeared in productive rearrangements either about 87% or about 30% of the time, which broadly matched IMGT annotations. In a later analysis, TCR association rates were found to vary across HLA loci, with the most associated TCRs seen for DRB1 alleles and the fewest for HLA-C alleles. In both the original and validation cohorts, the classifier was reported to diagnose cytomegalovirus status with high specificity and sensitivity. Specific HLA alleles were associated with 16,951 TCR beta sequences at a false discovery rate of 0.05 in a later analysis. A few of the identified cytomegalovirus-associated TCR beta chains were confirmed in vitro to be specific for cytomegalovirus antigens. According to a later genetic analysis, donors in an Asian-associated ancestry cluster had fewer N-insertions in productive TCRs than the approximately 630-donor mean. According to the authors, the approach could potentially be generalized to other disease states and immunological phenotypes. A cluster of highly shared sequence variants was judged likely to represent a technical artifact of the sequencing pipeline. The presence/absence analyses assumed that sequencing depth was roughly uniform across donors, and that assumption may not be true. Linkage disequilibrium might explain the correlated functional status among segregating V segments, but an unknown experimental factor could not be ruled out. In a later genetic analysis, a missense DCLRE1C variant was associated with V-gene and J-gene trimming of TCR beta chains, and the association was replicated in an independent cohort. According to a later analysis, parvovirus B19, influenza, CMV and Epstein-Barr virus appeared linked to several top co-occurrence clusters. CMV serostatus was the only immune exposure information available for the cohort. A later analysis found that most CMV-associated TCR beta chains appeared HLA-restricted, with HLA associations seemingly driven largely by CMV exposure. A later analysis found that HLA-associated TCR beta chains were more clonally expanded and had lower generation probabilities than equally common non-associated chains. When HLA alleles, especially DR and DQ, strongly co-occurred, attributing TCR associations to individual alleles was difficult. Because some donors lacked HLA typing at each locus, the association tests relied only on the typed subset. The study gave a list of 150 to 200 TCR beta chains associated with cytomegalovirus.

The cohort was made up of 500 to 850 healthy bone marrow donors. At the time of sampling, every cohort member was nominally healthy, though immune exposures that went unrecorded were likely present. The donor was CMV seropositive and was included in the group of 250 to 350 seropositive cohort members. A peripheral blood sample was provided by each donor, and peripheral blood mononuclear cells were used for TCR beta sequencing. The Qiagen DNeasy Blood Extraction Kit was used to extract genomic DNA from the blood cell samples. Receptor libraries were prepared by the immunoSEQ multiplex PCR assay. For the multiplex PCR, a mixture combining 60 forward primers for TCR Vbeta segments and 13 reverse primers for TCR Jbeta segments was used. The CDR3 region of rearranged TCR beta genes was amplified from genomic DNA by a multiplex PCR assay. The Illumina HiSeq System was used to sequence the amplified TCR beta libraries as 87-base-pair reads. On the study's bioinformatics: In a later analysis, roughly 80 million unique TCR beta chains were counted across the roughly 610 repertoires, and approximately 11 million of these chains were shared by at least two donors. A nearest-neighbor algorithm error-corrected the raw reads and collapsed the reads into unique sequences, merging closely related sequences to remove PCR and sequencing errors. To assign V, D and J gene segments, CDR3 sequences were aligned to IMGT reference sequences. For a sequence to be retained, a match of at least six nucleotides to both a V gene segment and a J gene segment was required. Rearrangements were called productive when the CDR3 lacked stop codons and stayed in frame with V and J; all others were non-productive. Following IMGT convention, CDR3 was defined as the stretch from the second conserved V-encoded cysteine to the conserved J-encoded phenylalanine. In an earlier analysis of 550 to 650 of the donors, sequences lacking an unambiguous match to a single V gene segment were excluded. An earlier analysis of several hundred of the donors called V segments functional above 56.7% productive rearrangements and segregating when the between-donor standard deviation exceeded 5%. A statistical classification framework was built to diagnose cytomegalovirus status from the catalog of TCR beta chain sequences. In a later analysis, V and J genes were assigned by comparing TCR nucleotide sequences against IMGT/GENE-DB human TR gene sequences. Using the TCRdist pipeline, a later analysis assigned CDR3 sequences along with most-parsimonious VDJ recombination scenarios. In a later analysis, each TCR beta chain was defined by its CDR3 amino acid sequence together with its V-gene family, and reads lacking a unique V-gene family were excluded. In a later analysis, nearly 600 highly shared, low-generation-probability nucleotide sequences were removed to address suspected cross-contamination and a sequencing artifact. In a later analysis, a clonal expansion index for each public chain was calculated from normalized within-repertoire ranks of inferred template counts. Generation probabilities in a later analysis came from a VDJ recombination model fitted to out-of-frame rearrangements, and those results were checked against IGoR. Hypergeometric tests were used in a later analysis to score TCR-TCR, TCR-HLA and TCR-CMV co-occurrence, with a repertoire-size bias correction applied to the TCR pairs. A later analysis estimated false discovery rates by permuting HLA or CMV assignments 20 times. In a later analysis, co-occurring TCRs were grouped using DBSCAN, with TCRdist sequence similarity added in when clustering inside HLA-allele-positive subsets. For co-occurrence clustering, repertoires with fewer than 30,000 or more than 120,000 public chains were excluded, along with a handful of repertoires with anomalous nucleotide sharing. Here the immuneACCESS table is served through TCRdb, limited to in-frame sequences with V and J called. Missing clones are a known gap in these copies; in checked studies unresolved V genes cover under half, and the rest lacks a known reason. The D gene and trimming were derived from the DNA, and the V and J assignments and clone size from that table. In this sample the table shows around 85,000 clones, about 80% of which occur a single time. The top ten clones comprise roughly a quarter of the sample.

About this clone: Its antigen remains undetermined. Base qualities are missing; no much larger clone stands one base away.

Inclusive of the bounding cysteine and valine, the CDR3 is 15 residues long. The only DNA kept is the CDR3, 45 bases in frame from the first base. From V the trimming removes 1 base and from J it removes 3 bases, while the gene matches leave 6 bases of the junction unaccounted for. As encoded in the germline V gene, CDR1 is SGHAT while CDR2 is FQNNGV. Sequencing was done on a sample of PBMCs. The chain is made from TRBV11-2 and TRBJ2-7; 7 central nucleotides agree with TRBD2. This receptor was taken from a woman between 50 and 59 years old in good health and CMV-seropositive. The DNA reads as follows: TGTGCCAGCAGCTTAGGACAGACTAGCAGCTACGAGCAGTACGTC. It is translated as CASSLGQTSSYEQYV.